This T cell receptor beta chain was observed in a study of T cells in Graves' hyperthyroidism and ophthalmopathy. Worth noting for this clonotype: Its antigen is unidentified.

General observations from the study: Within blood appeared most thyroid clonotypes that had expanded above 0.001.

Amplification targeted TCR beta CDR3 regions from RNA transcripts. An initial round of RT-PCR targeting the TCR CDR3 relied on the HTBI primer set. One entry per CDR3 protein, called by TCRdb with MiXCR from the multiplex PCR reads. This sample carries around 350,000 distinct CDR3 sequences, around a quarter of them seen once, and the ten largest clones take about 70%. The source of this sequence is a man aged 50 to 59 with Graves' hyperthyroidism. The sequenced sample consisted of blood.

The CDR3 spells CASRRTGLGNQPQHF. CDR3 bases: TGCGCCAGCAGGCGGACAGGGTTGGGCAATCAGCCCCAGCATTTT. The V and J genes are TRBV5-1 and TRBJ1-5; 8 positions agree with TRBD1. V gave up 5 bases and J gave up 2 bases; unmatched junction bases: 6. This CDR3 is 15 amino acids long. Germline CDR1 and CDR2: SGHRS and YFSETQ.